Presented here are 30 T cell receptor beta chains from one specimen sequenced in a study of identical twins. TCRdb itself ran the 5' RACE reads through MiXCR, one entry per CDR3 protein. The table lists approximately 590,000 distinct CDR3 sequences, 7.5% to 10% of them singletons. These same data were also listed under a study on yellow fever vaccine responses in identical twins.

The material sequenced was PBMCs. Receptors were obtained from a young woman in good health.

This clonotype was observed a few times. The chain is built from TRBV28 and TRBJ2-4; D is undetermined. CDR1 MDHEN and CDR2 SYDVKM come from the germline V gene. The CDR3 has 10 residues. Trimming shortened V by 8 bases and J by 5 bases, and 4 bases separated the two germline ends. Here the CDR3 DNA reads TGTGCCAGCGGGCAAAACATTCAGTACTTC. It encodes CASGQNIQYF.

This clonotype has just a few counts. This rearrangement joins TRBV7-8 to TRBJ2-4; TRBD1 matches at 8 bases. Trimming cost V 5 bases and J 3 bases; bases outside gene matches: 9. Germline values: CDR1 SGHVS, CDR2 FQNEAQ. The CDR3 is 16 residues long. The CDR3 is CASSPDRGRGKNIQYF. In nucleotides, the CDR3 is TGTGCCAGCAGCCCAGACAGGGGCAGGGGCAAAAACATTCAGTACTTC.

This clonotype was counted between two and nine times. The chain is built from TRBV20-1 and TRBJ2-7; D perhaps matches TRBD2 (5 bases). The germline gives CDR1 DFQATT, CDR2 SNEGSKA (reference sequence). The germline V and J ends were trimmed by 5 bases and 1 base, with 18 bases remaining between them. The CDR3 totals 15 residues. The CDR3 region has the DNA TGCAGTGCTTCAGCGGAGGTCTTGGCGTCCTACGAGCAGTACTTC. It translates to CSASAEVLASYEQYF.

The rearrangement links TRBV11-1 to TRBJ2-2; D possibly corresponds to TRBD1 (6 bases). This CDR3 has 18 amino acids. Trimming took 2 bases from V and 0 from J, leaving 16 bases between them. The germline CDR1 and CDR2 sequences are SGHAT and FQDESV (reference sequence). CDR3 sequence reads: CASSLKSGQLTNTGELFF. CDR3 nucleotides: TGTGCCAGCAGCTTAAAGTCGGGACAACTTACGAACACCGGGGAGCTGTTTTTT. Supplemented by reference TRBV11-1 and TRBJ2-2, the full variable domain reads EAEVAQSPRYKITEKSQAVAFWCDPISGHATLYWYRQILGQGPELLVQFQDESVVDDSQLPKDRFSAERLKGVDSTLKIQPAELGDSAMYLCASSLKSGQLTNTGELFFGEGSRLTVL.

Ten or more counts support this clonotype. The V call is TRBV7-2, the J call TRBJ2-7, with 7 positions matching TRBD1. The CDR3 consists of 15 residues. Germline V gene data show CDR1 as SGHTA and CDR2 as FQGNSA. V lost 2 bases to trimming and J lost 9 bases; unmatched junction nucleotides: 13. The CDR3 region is CASSLIRDSRSGQYF. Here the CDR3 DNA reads TGTGCCAGCAGCTTAATACGGGACAGTCGGTCAGGGCAGTACTTC.

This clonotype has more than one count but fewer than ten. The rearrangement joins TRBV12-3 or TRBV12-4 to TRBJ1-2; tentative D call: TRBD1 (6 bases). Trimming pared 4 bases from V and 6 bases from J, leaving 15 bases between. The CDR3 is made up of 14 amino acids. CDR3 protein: CASSSPWGGDGYTF. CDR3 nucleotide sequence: TGTGCCAGCAGTTCACCTTGGGGGGGCGATGGCTACACCTTC.

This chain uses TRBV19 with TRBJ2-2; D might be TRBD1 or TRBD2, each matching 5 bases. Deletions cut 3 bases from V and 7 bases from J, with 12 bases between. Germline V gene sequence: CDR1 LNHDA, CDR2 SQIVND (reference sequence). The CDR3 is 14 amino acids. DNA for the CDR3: TGTGCCAGTAGTATTACGACGAGGGGCGGGGAGCTGTTTTTT. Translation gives CASSITTRGGELFF. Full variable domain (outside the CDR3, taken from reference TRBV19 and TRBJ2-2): DGGITQSPKYLFRKEGQNVTLSCEQNLNHDAMYWYRQDPGQGLRLIYYSQIVNDFQKGDIAEGYSVSREKKESFPLTVTSAQKNPTAFYLCASSITTRGGELFFGEGSRLTVL.

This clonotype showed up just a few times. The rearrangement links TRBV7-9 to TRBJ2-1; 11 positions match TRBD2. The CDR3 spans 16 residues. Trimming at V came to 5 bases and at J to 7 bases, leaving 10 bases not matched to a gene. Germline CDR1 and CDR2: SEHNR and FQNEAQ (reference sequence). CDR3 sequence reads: CASSPIAGGPENEQFF. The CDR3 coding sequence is TGTGCCAGCAGCCCCATAGCGGGGGGGCCAGAGAATGAGCAGTTCTTC.

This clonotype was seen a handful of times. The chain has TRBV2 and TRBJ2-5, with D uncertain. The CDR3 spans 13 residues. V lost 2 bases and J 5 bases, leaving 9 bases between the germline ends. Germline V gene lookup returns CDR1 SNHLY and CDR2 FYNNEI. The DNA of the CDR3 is TGTGCCAGCAGTGAACGGGTTTTGGAGACCCAGTACTTC. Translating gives CASSERVLETQYF.

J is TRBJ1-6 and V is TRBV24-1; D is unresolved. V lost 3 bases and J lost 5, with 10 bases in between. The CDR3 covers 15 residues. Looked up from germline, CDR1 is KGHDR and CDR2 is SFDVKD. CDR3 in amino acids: CATSDSRQNNSPLHF. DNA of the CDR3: TGTGCCACCAGTGATAGTCGCCAGAATAATTCACCCCTCCACTTT.

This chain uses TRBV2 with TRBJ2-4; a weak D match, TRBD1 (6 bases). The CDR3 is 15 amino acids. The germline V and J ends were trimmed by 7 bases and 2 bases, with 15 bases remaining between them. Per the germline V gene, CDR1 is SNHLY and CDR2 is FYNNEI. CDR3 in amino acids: CASKLQGSSKNIQYF. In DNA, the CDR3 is TGTGCCAGCAAGTTACAGGGATCATCCAAAAACATTCAGTACTTC.

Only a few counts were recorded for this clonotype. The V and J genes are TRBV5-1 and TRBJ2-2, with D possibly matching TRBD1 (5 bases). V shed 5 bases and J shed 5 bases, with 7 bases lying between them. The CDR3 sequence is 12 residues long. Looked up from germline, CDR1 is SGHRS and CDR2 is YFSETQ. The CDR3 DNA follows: TGCGCCAGCAGTAAGGGGACCGGGGAGCTGTTTTTT. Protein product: CASSKGTGELFF. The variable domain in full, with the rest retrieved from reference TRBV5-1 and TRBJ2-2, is KAGVTQTPRYLIKTRGQQVTLSCSPISGHRSVSWYQQTPGQGLQFLFEYFSETQRNKGNFPGRFSGRQFSNSRSEMNVSTLELGDSALYLCASSKGTGELFFGEGSRLTVL.

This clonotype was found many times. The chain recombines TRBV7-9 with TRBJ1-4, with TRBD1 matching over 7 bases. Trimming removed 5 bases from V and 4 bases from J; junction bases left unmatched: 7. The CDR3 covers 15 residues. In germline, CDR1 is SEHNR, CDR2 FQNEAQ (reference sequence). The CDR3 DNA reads TGTGCCAGCAGCCCCTACAGGGGACGTAATGAAAAACTGTTTTTT. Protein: CASSPYRGRNEKLFF.

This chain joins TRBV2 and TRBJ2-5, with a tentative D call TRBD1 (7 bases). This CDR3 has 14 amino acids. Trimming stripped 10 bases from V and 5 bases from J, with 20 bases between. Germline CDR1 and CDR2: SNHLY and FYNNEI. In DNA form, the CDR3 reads TGTGCCACCCGAGCAGGGGGGAGCCGGGAGACCCAGTACTTC. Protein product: CATRAGGSRETQYF.

CDR3 DNA sequence: TGCGCCAGCACTCCCGATCTAGCGGGAGCGCTCTCCTACAATGAGCAGTTCTTC. This encodes CASTPDLAGALSYNEQFF. The chain employs TRBV5-1 and TRBJ2-1, with 10 nucleotides matching TRBD2. CDR3 length: 18 residues. V trimming: 6 bases; J trimming: 0 bases; junction bases outside the gene matches: 12. CDR1 is SGHRS, CDR2 YFSETQ, per germline.

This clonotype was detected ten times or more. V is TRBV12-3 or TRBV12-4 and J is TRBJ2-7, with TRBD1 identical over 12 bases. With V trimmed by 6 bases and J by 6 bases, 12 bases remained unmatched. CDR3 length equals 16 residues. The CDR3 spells CASSRDRGRFLSEQYF. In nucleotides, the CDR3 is TGTGCCAGCAGCCGGGACAGGGGGCGATTTCTCTCCGAGCAGTACTTC.

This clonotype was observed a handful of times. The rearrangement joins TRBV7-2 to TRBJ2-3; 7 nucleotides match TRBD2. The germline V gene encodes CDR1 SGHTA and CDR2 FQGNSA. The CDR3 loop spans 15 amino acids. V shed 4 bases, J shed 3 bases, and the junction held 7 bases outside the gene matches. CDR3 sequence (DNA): TGTGCCAGCAGCTCACAGCGGGACGGGACAGATACGCAGTATTTT. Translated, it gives CASSSQRDGTDTQYF.

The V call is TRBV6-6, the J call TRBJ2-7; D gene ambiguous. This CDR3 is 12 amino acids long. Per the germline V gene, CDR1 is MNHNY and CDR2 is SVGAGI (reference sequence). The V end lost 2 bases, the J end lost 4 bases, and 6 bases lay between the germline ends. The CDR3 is CASSYARYEQYF. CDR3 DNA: TGTGCCAGCAGTTACGCCAGATACGAGCAGTACTTC.

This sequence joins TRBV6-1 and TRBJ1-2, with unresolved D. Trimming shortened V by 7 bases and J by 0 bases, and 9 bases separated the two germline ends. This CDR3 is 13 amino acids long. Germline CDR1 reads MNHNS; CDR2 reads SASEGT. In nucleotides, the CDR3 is TGTGCCAGCATTAAAGCCGCTAACTATGGCTACACCTTC. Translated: CASIKAANYGYTF.

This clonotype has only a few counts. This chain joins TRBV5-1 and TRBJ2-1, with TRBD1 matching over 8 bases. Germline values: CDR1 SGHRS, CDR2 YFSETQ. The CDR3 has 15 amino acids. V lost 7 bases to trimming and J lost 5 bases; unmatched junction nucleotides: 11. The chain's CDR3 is CASYPQQGVHNEQFF. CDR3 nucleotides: TGCGCCAGCTACCCCCAACAGGGGGTACACAATGAGCAGTTCTTC.

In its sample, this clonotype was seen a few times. The CDR3 coding sequence is TGTGCCAGCAGTTTAAAGCGAACCGGGGAGCTGTTTTTT. This sequence encodes CASSLKRTGELFF. V gene TRBV27 combines with J gene TRBJ2-2; D unclear. The CDR3 totals 13 residues. Deletions cut 2 bases from V and 5 bases from J, with 6 bases between. From germline, CDR1 is MNHEY and CDR2 SMNVEV (reference sequence).

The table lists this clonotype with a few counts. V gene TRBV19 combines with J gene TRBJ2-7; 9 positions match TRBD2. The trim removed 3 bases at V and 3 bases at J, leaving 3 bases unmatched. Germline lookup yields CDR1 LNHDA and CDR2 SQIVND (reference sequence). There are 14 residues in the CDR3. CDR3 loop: CASSMAGGVYEQYF. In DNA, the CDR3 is TGTGCCAGTAGTATGGCGGGAGGGGTCTACGAGCAGTACTTC.

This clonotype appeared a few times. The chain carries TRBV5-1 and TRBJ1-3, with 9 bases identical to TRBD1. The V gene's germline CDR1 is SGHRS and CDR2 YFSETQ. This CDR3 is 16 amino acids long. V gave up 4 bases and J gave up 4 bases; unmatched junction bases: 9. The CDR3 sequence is CASSVQGASNGNTIYF. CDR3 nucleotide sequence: TGCGCCAGCAGCGTACAGGGGGCTTCCAACGGAAACACCATATATTTT.

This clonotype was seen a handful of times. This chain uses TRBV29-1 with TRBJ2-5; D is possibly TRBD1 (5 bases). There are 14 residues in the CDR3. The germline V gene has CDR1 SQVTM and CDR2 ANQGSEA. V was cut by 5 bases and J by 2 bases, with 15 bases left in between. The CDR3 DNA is TGCAGCGTTACCCCGGACACCTTTCAAGAGACCCAGTACTTC. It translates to CSVTPDTFQETQYF.

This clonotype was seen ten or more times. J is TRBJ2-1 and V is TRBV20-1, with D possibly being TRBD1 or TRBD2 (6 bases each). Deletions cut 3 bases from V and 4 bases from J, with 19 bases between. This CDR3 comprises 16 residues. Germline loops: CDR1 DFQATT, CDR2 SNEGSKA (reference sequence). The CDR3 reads CSASPRGGQGYNEQFF. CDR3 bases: TGCAGTGCTAGCCCCAGAGGGGGGCAGGGGTACAATGAGCAGTTCTTC.

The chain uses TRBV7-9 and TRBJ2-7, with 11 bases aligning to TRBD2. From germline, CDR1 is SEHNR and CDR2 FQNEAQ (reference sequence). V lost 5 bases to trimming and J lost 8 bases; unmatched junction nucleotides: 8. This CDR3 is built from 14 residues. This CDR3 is CASSTTSGSWQQYF. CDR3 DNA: TGTGCCAGCAGCACTACTAGCGGGAGTTGGCAGCAGTACTTC.

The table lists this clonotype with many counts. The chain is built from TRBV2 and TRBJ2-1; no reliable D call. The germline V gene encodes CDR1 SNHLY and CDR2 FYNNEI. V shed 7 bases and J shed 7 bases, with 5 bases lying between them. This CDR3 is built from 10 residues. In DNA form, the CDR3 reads TGTGCCAGCATTGAGAATGAGCAGTTCTTC. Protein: CASIENEQFF.

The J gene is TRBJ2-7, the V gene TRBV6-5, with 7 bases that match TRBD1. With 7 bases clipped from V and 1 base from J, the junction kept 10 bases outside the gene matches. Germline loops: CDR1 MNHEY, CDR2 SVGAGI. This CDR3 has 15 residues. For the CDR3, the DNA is TGTGCCAGCACTTCCACCGGGACAGAATCCTACGAGCAGTACTTC. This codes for CASTSTGTESYEQYF.

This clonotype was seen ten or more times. This CDR3 is CSASPGTGSNYGYTF. DNA of the CDR3: TGCAGTGCTAGTCCCGGGACCGGATCTAACTATGGCTACACCTTC. The V call is TRBV20-1, the J call TRBJ1-2; the D gene is possibly TRBD1 (5 bases). CDR1 and CDR2 (germline): DFQATT, SNEGSKA (reference sequence). The CDR3 extends over 15 amino acids. Trimming left V 3 bases short and J 0 bases short, with 14 bases between.

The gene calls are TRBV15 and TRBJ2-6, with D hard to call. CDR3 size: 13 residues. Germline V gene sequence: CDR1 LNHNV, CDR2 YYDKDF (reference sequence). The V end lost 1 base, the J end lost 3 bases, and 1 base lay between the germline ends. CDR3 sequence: CATSRGGANVLTF. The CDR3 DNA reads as TGTGCCACCAGCAGAGGTGGGGCCAACGTCCTGACTTTC.